This record looks at one T cell receptor (beta chain) sequence and its context. Antigen unknown. This sample was included in a study of cytomegalovirus exposure and HLA in healthy donors. For the study at large: Unique TCRs numbering around 85 million, obtained from HLA-typed donors, made up an early data release. Study-level points and caveats: Later on, analysis showed that most CMV-associated TCR beta chains appeared to be HLA-restricted. It was approximately 150 TCR beta chains that were listed as cytomegalovirus-associated. The classifier, whose performance was assessed in both the original and validation cohorts, reportedly diagnosed cytomegalovirus status with high specificity and sensitivity.

Use of 60 Vbeta and 13 Jbeta primers characterized the PCR. Here immunoSEQ multiplex PCR was the method, and the copy in TCRdb shows in-frame clones only, minus some. The sample yields about 200,000 clones, 65% to 80% seen once. Germline lookup yields CDR1 SGHRS and CDR2 YFSETQ. The length of the CDR3 is 14 residues. V was trimmed by 3 bases and J by 0 bases, leaving 9 bases between them. The receptor comes from a girl aged 2 to 10 in good health and CMV-seronegative. V usage is TRBV5-1 and J usage is TRBJ1-1, with a tentative D call TRBD1 (5 bases). Sequencing input: PBMCs. This CDR3 is CASSSPGLNTEAFF. The CDR3 region has the DNA TGCGCCAGCAGCTCCCCAGGGCTGAACACTGAAGCTTTCTTT.